The 29 T cell receptor beta chains in this list originate from one sample, sequenced in a study of blood T cell repertoires in COVID-19. TCRdb's copy holds only in-frame clones and misses some; the assay was immunoSEQ multiplex PCR. The sample has under 200,000 clones; 70% to 90% are singletons. The sample comprised PBMCs or T cells enriched from blood (not recorded which). These receptors were taken from a woman between 50 and 59 years old who had recovered from COVID-19.

CDR3 amino acids: CASSQDKRANYGYTF. The CDR3 DNA sequence: TGTGCCAGCAGCCAAGACAAACGAGCTAACTATGGCTACACCTTC. The rearrangement uses TRBV14 and TRBJ1-2; no clear D. The CDR3 length is 15 residues. Trimming cost V 0 bases and J 0 bases, with 8 bases left between them. Germline V gives CDR1 SGHDN, CDR2 FVKESK.

J is TRBJ2-1 and V is TRBV13, with 16 positions matching TRBD2. V lost 5 bases and J lost 3; bases outside the gene matches: 4. Germline V gene lookup returns CDR1 PRHDT and CDR2 FYEKMQ (reference sequence). This CDR3 is 17 amino acids long. The CDR3 here is CASSGTSGRASYNEQFF. Written as DNA, the CDR3 is TGTGCCAGCAGCGGGACTAGCGGGAGGGCAAGCTACAATGAGCAGTTCTTC.

The chain combines TRBV5-1 with TRBJ1-3; D is undetermined. The germline gives CDR1 SGHRS, CDR2 YFSETQ. This CDR3 is 17 amino acids long. The V end lost 7 bases, the J end lost 0 bases, and 20 bases lay between the germline ends. The CDR3 region is CASQAGTPPVSGNTIYF. The CDR3 DNA reads TGCGCCAGCCAAGCAGGTACCCCACCAGTCTCTGGAAACACCATATATTTT.

The J gene is TRBJ2-5, the V gene TRBV2; D uncertain. Germline V CDR1 and CDR2: SNHLY, FYNNEI. Trimming left V 8 bases short and J 0 bases short, with 7 bases between. The CDR3 length is 12 residues. The CDR3 DNA follows: TGTGCCAGCGCGAGGAACCAAGAGACCCAGTACTTC. Residues: CASARNQETQYF.

The rearrangement joins TRBV9 to TRBJ2-2; TRBD1 might be the D (5 bases). Germline V gene data show CDR1 as SGDLS and CDR2 as YYNGEE. V gave up 4 bases and J gave up 3 bases, with 13 bases separating them. The CDR3 totals 15 residues. The CDR3 reads CASSPQGADTGELFF. The CDR3 DNA reads as TGTGCCAGCAGCCCTCAGGGCGCGGACACCGGGGAGCTGTTTTTT.

The chain has TRBV5-5 and TRBJ1-4; D not certain. This CDR3 region has 14 residues. V lost 1 base to trimming and J lost 5 bases, with 9 bases between them. The germline V gene encodes CDR1 SGHKS and CDR2 YYEKEE (reference sequence). CDR3 protein: CASSLQMSNEKLFF. CDR3 bases: TGTGCCAGCAGCTTGCAAATGTCAAATGAAAAACTGTTTTTT.

This clone was observed a handful of times. This rearrangement joins TRBV9 to TRBJ1-2; D is unresolved. Germline V gives CDR1 SGDLS, CDR2 YYNGEE. Trimming took off 4 bases at V and 1 base at J, with 11 bases between the two ends. This CDR3 comprises 14 residues. The CDR3 sequence is CASSYRRGNYGYTF. In nucleotides, the CDR3 is TGTGCCAGCAGCTATAGACGGGGTAACTATGGCTACACCTTC.

This clone was found once. The rearrangement joins TRBV28 to TRBJ1-2; TRBD1 might be the D (6 bases). CDR1 MDHEN and CDR2 SYDVKM come from the germline V gene. The CDR3 is made up of 13 amino acids. V lost 3 bases, J lost 10 bases, and 15 bases lay in between. CDR3 sequence: CASSFRVRGSYTF. The CDR3 DNA is TGTGCCAGCAGTTTTAGAGTGAGGGGGTCCTACACCTTC.

This chain links TRBV10-3 with TRBJ1-3; 7 nucleotides line up with TRBD1. CDR1 is ENHRY and CDR2 is SYGVKD in the germline V gene. V dropped 8 bases and J dropped 1; count of bases not matched to a gene: 8. This CDR3 contains 15 residues. For the CDR3, the DNA is TGTGCCATCGCCCCAGGGGGAGATTCTGGAAACACCATATATTTT. Translating it yields CAIAPGGDSGNTIYF.

The rearrangement links TRBV7-9 to TRBJ2-1, with 9 bases fitting TRBD2. This CDR3 comprises 16 residues. J was trimmed by 10 bases and V by 3 bases; bases with no gene match: 13. Germline V gene data show CDR1 as SEHNR and CDR2 as FQNEAQ (reference sequence). As DNA, the CDR3 is TGTGCCAGCAGCTTCGTCCCGGGACTAGCCCCGGTGGAGCAGTTCTTC. Translating it yields CASSFVPGLAPVEQFF.

This clone has just a few counts. The chain employs TRBV2 and TRBJ1-2; D may be TRBD1 (6 bases). Trimming took off 6 bases at V and 0 bases at J, with 11 bases between the two ends. Germline V lookup: CDR1 SNHLY, CDR2 FYNNEI. The CDR3 extends over 14 amino acids. In DNA form, the CDR3 reads TGTGCCAGCAGGCCGGACAGATCTAACTATGGCTACACCTTC. Amino acids: CASRPDRSNYGYTF. The complete variable domain, with remaining parts taken from reference TRBV2 and TRBJ1-2, reads EPEVTQTPSHQVTQMGQEVILRCVPISNHLYFYWYRQILGQKVEFLVSFYNNEISEKSEIFDDQFSVERPDGSNFTLKIRSTKLEDSAMYFCASRPDRSNYGYTFGSGTRLTVV.

The chain is built from TRBV28 and TRBJ2-7, with 9 positions matching TRBD1. The V segment lost 6 bases and the J segment 4 bases; nucleotides outside the gene matches: 7. Germline V gene sequence: CDR1 MDHEN, CDR2 SYDVKM. The length of the CDR3 is 14 residues. CDR3 DNA: TGTGCCAGCAGGGGACAGGGAGTGGGGTACGAGCAGTACGTC. Its translation is CASRGQGVGYEQYV.

This clone was seen more than once but under ten times. This chain connects TRBV19 to TRBJ1-5; D may be TRBD1 (5 bases). With 6 bases removed from V and 4 bases from J, the gap between germline ends came to 13 bases. The germline gives CDR1 LNHDA, CDR2 SQIVND (reference sequence). The CDR3 covers 14 residues. In DNA form, the CDR3 reads TGTGCCAGTAGCCGACCTGGGGCAAATCAGCCCCAGCATTTT. It translates to CASSRPGANQPQHF. The whole variable domain, filled in from reference TRBV19 and TRBJ1-5, reads DGGITQSPKYLFRKEGQNVTLSCEQNLNHDAMYWYRQDPGQGLRLIYYSQIVNDFQKGDIAEGYSVSREKKESFPLTVTSAQKNPTAFYLCASSRPGANQPQHFGDGTRLSIL.

The rearrangement joins TRBV19 to TRBJ2-5; 16 nucleotides match TRBD2. Germline CDR1 and CDR2: LNHDA and SQIVND (reference sequence). V trimming: 5 bases; J trimming: 6 bases; junction bases outside the gene matches: 12. The CDR3 runs to 18 residues. CDR3 loop: CASSPRGTSGGATKTQYF. The CDR3, as DNA: TGTGCCAGTAGTCCTCGTGGGACTAGCGGGGGGGCGACCAAGACCCAGTACTTC.

This chain joins TRBV3-1 (or the pseudogene TRBV3-2) and TRBJ1-1, with TRBD1 as a possible D gene (5 bases). Germline CDR1 is LGHDT and CDR2 is YNNKEL (reference sequence). The V end lost 4 bases, the J end lost 2 bases, and 14 bases lay between the germline ends. This CDR3 region has 15 residues. The CDR3 protein is CASSLAGLGNTEAFF. The CDR3 nucleotides read TGTGCCAGCAGCCTCGCAGGGTTGGGAAACACTGAAGCTTTCTTT.

This chain connects TRBV6-5 to TRBJ2-2; D gene uncertain. CDR1 and CDR2 (germline): MNHEY, SVGAGI. The CDR3 is 13 residues long. The germline V and J ends were trimmed by 2 bases and 7 bases, with 8 bases remaining between them. DNA of the CDR3: TGTGCCAGCAGTTACCGGGTGGTCGGGGAGCTGTTTTTT. Protein product: CASSYRVVGELFF.

The rearrangement uses TRBV27 and TRBJ2-1; TRBD2 matches 8 bases. This CDR3 has 17 amino acids. In germline, CDR1 is MNHEY, CDR2 SMNVEV (reference sequence). J was trimmed by 5 bases and V by 6 bases; bases with no gene match: 15. The CDR3 here is CASRARAGAAGHNEQFF. The CDR3 DNA reads as TGTGCCAGCAGAGCTAGAGCGGGAGCCGCGGGGCACAATGAGCAGTTCTTC.

V is TRBV7-2 and J is TRBJ1-4; D is undetermined. The V end lost 1 base, the J end lost 2 bases, and 8 bases lay between the germline ends. Looked up from germline, CDR1 is SGHTA and CDR2 is FQGNSA. The CDR3 covers 15 residues. The CDR3 protein is CASSLGRVTNEKLFF. CDR3 DNA: TGTGCCAGCAGCTTAGGGCGGGTGACTAATGAAAAACTGTTTTTT.

This chain joins TRBV29-1 and TRBJ2-5; 7 positions match TRBD2. The CDR3 length is 13 residues. V dropped 3 bases and J dropped 3; count of bases not matched to a gene: 4. Germline V gene data show CDR1 as SQVTM and CDR2 as ANQGSEA. Here the CDR3 reads CSVDTGGEETQYF. Here the CDR3 DNA reads TGCAGCGTTGATACGGGGGGTGAAGAGACCCAGTACTTC.

This chain uses TRBV29-1 with TRBJ1-1; TRBD1 matches 7 bases. The CDR3 covers 13 residues. With V trimmed by 6 bases and J by 7 bases, 11 bases remained unmatched. In germline, CDR1 is SQVTM, CDR2 ANQGSEA. The CDR3 here is CSVRTGERGEAFF. DNA for the CDR3: TGCAGCGTACGAACAGGGGAGAGGGGTGAAGCTTTCTTT.

The genes are TRBV27 and TRBJ1-6; D is uncertain. The V gene's germline CDR1 is MNHEY and CDR2 SMNVEV (reference sequence). There are 14 residues in the CDR3. The V end was cut by 3 bases, the J end by 6 bases, with 9 bases between. The CDR3 sequence: CASSFPNPNSPLHF. CDR3 in DNA: TGTGCCAGCAGTTTCCCTAATCCTAATTCACCCCTCCACTTT.

The V call is TRBV7-8, the J call TRBJ1-4; D perhaps matches TRBD1 (5 bases). V gave up 5 bases and J gave up 3 bases, with 13 bases separating them. The CDR3 runs to 15 residues. Germline CDR1 reads SGHVS; CDR2 reads FQNEAQ. The CDR3 sequence is CASSQQQGSNEKLFF. DNA of the CDR3: TGTGCCAGCAGCCAGCAGCAGGGATCTAATGAAAAACTGTTTTTT.

This chain uses TRBV5-6 with TRBJ2-4; TRBD1 agrees at 9 bases. V trimming: 3 bases; J trimming: 6 bases; junction bases outside the gene matches: 1. Germline lookup yields CDR1 SGHDT and CDR2 YYEEEE. The CDR3 length is 13 residues. The CDR3 reads CASSWGQGNIQYF. In DNA, the CDR3 is TGTGCCAGCAGCTGGGGACAGGGAAACATTCAGTACTTC.

This chain joins TRBV25-1 and TRBJ1-4; 10 nucleotides line up with TRBD1. The CDR3 is 18 residues long. Trimming took 4 bases from V and 6 from J; bases not matched to a gene: 14. Germline V gene lookup returns CDR1 MGHDK and CDR2 SYGVNS. The DNA for the CDR3 is TGTGCCAGCAGTGGAGGGACAGGGGCTATTTTTGCGGATGAAAAACTGTTTTTT. This codes for CASSGGTGAIFADEKLFF.

J is TRBJ2-2 and V is TRBV19, with a weak D call TRBD2 (6 bases). CDR1 is LNHDA, CDR2 SQIVND, per germline (reference sequence). V was trimmed by 2 bases and J by 4 bases, leaving 11 bases between them. The CDR3 loop spans 15 amino acids. The CDR3 is CASSISGLSTGELFF. In nucleotides, the CDR3 is TGTGCCAGTAGTATAAGCGGGTTAAGCACCGGGGAGCTGTTTTTT.

This chain joins TRBV19 and TRBJ1-2; TRBD1 matches at 9 bases. The V gene's germline CDR1 is LNHDA and CDR2 SQIVND (reference sequence). This CDR3 contains 15 residues. J was trimmed by 1 base and V by 10 bases; bases with no gene match: 10. The CDR3 loop reads CATAGQGGFNYGYTF. In nucleotides, the CDR3 is TGTGCCACCGCGGGACAGGGAGGATTTAACTATGGCTACACCTTC.

V is TRBV10-3 and J is TRBJ2-1; TRBD2 aligns across 9 bases. Germline V gives CDR1 ENHRY, CDR2 SYGVKD. Losses at the gene ends were 2 bases for V and 7 bases for J; bases not matched to a gene: 9. This CDR3 has 16 residues. The CDR3 DNA follows: TGTGCCATCAGTGAGCTACCTAGCGGGATTCGGAATGAGCAGTTCTTC. Translating gives CAISELPSGIRNEQFF.

A single count supports this clone. The CDR3 coding sequence is TGTGCCTATCAGGGGGGAGGCGAAAAACTGTTTTTT. Translated: CAYQGGGEKLFF. This chain links TRBV30 with TRBJ1-4; 7 bases match TRBD1. The V and J ends lost 7 bases and 8 bases, in that order; junction bases with no gene match: 7. Germline CDR1 and CDR2: GTSNPN and SVGIG (reference sequence). This CDR3 is 12 amino acids long. The full variable domain, in which reference TRBV30 and TRBJ1-4 provide the parts outside the CDR3, is SQTIHQWPATLVQPVGSPLSLECTVEGTSNPNLYWYRQAAGRGLQLLFYSVGIGQISSEVPQNLSASRPQDRQFILSSKKLLLSDSGFYLCAYQGGGEKLFFGSGTQLSVL.

This clone was detected a few times. This chain joins TRBV6-5 and TRBJ1-1; 9 nucleotides line up with TRBD1. CDR3 length: 14 residues. The junction had 0 bases not matched to a gene; V was cut back by 0 bases and J by 4 bases. Germline V gene lookup returns CDR1 MNHEY and CDR2 SVGAGI. The CDR3 DNA sequence: TGTGCCAGCAGTTACTCGACAGGGGGCACTGAAGCTTTCTTT. Its translation is CASSYSTGGTEAFF.